This TCR beta chain was obtained from a study of monozygotic twins with inflammatory bowel disease. Broader study findings: Especially where disease activity was present, IBD patients had fewer clonotypes in common with others than healthy twins did.

In the case of this clonotype: Its antigen is not known.

TCRdb re-called the 5' RACE reads; one entry per CDR3 protein, DNA not given. This sample's table has 300,000 to 350,000 distinct CDR3 sequences. Germline CDR1 reads DFQATT; CDR2 reads SNEGSKA (reference sequence). The CDR3 totals 16 residues. The sequencing sample was made of blood. The rearrangement links TRBV20-1 to TRBJ1-5. This receptor was identified in a human donor with ulcerative colitis or Crohn's disease, or a healthy co-twin of an affected twin (not recorded which). The CDR3: CSARDSAAVGNQPQHF.